Sequencing of this T cell receptor (beta chain) was carried out in a study of Ad26.COV2.S vaccination and SARS-CoV-2 variants. The ends lost 0 bases at V and 5 bases at J; junction bases unmatched: 15. The CDR3 has 19 amino acids. Germline V gives CDR1 MNHEY, CDR2 SVGEGT. Documented treatment: roughly 19 received Ad26.COV2.S at low or high dose, single or two shots; five or six received placebo; per-sample allocation not given. Samples were taken on day 63 after the first vaccine or placebo injection. Clones were read by immunoSEQ multiplex PCR, and TCRdb kept only the in-frame ones, dropping some. This sample has 200,000 to 250,000 clones, with 88% found just once.

Sequenced material: peripheral blood, taken in a trial of Ad26.COV2.S vaccine versus placebo. The chain couples TRBV6-2 or TRBV6-3 to TRBJ1-5, with 8 bases fitting TRBD1. This sequence was found in a person between 18 and 65 years old who received the Ad26.COV2.S COVID-19 vaccine or a placebo. This CDR3 is CASSYSGRGNRGAYQPQHF. The CDR3 nucleotides are TGTGCCAGCAGTTACTCGGGCAGGGGTAACAGGGGGGCCTATCAGCCCCAGCATTTT.